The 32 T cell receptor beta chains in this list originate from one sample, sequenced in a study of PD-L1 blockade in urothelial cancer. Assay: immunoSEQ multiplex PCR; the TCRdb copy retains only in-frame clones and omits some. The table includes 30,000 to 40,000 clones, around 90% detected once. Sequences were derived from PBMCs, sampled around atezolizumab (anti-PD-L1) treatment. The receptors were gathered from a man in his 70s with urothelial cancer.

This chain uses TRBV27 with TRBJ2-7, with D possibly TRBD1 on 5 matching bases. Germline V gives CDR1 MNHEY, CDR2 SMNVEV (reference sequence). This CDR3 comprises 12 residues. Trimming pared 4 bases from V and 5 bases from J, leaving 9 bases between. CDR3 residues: CASSSGSHEQYF. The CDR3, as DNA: TGTGCCAGCAGTTCAGGGTCCCACGAGCAGTACTTC.

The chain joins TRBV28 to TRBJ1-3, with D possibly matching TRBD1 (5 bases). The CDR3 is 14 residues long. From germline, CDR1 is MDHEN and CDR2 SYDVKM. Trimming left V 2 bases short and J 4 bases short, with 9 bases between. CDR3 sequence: CASSLRTTGNTIYF. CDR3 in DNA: TGTGCCAGCAGTTTAAGGACAACCGGAAACACCATATATTTT.

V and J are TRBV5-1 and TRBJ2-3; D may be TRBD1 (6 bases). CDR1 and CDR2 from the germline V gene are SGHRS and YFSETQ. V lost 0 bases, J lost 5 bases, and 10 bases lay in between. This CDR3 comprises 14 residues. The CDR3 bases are TGCGCCAGCAGCTTGGGTCAGGGACAAGATACGCAGTATTTT. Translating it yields CASSLGQGQDTQYF.

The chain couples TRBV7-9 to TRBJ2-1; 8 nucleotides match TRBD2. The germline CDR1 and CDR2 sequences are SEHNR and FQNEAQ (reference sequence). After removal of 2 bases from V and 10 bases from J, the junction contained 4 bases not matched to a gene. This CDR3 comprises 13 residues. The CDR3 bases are TGTGCCAGCAGCTTACTTCCTAGCGGGGAGCAGTTCTTC. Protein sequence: CASSLLPSGEQFF.

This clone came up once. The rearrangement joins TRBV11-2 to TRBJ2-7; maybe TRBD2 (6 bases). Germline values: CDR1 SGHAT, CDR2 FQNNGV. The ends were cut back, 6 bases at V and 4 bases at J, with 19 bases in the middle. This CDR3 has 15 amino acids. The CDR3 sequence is CASRLYGGSGYEQYF. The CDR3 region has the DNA TGTGCCAGCAGGTTGTACGGGGGTAGCGGTTACGAGCAGTACTTC.

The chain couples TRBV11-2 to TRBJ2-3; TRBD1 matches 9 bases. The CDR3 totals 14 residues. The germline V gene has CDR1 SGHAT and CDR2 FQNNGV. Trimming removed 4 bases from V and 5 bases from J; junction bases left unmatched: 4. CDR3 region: CASSSQGAQDTQYF. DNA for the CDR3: TGTGCCAGCAGCTCACAGGGGGCGCAAGATACGCAGTATTTT.

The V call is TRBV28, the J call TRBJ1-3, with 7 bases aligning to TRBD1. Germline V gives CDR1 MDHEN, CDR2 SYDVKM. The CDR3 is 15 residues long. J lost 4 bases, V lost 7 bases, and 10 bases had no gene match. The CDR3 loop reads CASTPGQKSGNTIYF. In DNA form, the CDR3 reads TGTGCCAGCACCCCGGGACAGAAGTCGGGAAACACCATATATTTT.

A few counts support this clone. Here the CDR3 DNA reads TGTGCCAGTAGTGGGGGTTGGGGACAGAGCACAGATACGCAGTATTTT. Amino acids: CASSGGWGQSTDTQYF. The chain is built from TRBV19 and TRBJ2-3; 7 bases align to TRBD1. This CDR3 is 16 amino acids long. Germline V gene data show CDR1 as LNHDA and CDR2 as SQIVND (reference sequence). The trim removed 5 bases at V and 0 bases at J, leaving 8 bases unmatched. The entire variable domain, with the rest obtained from reference TRBV19 and TRBJ2-3, is as follows: DGGITQSPKYLFRKEGQNVTLSCEQNLNHDAMYWYRQDPGQGLRLIYYSQIVNDFQKGDIAEGYSVSREKKESFPLTVTSAQKNPTAFYLCASSGGWGQSTDTQYFGPGTRLTVL.

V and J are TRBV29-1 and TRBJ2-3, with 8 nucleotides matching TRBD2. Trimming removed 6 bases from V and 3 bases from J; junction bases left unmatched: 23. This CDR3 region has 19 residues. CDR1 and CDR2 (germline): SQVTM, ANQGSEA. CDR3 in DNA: TGCAGCGTGACCGCGGGTTTTGTGACGGGAGGGCCTTTTACAGATACGCAGTATTTT. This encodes CSVTAGFVTGGPFTDTQYF.

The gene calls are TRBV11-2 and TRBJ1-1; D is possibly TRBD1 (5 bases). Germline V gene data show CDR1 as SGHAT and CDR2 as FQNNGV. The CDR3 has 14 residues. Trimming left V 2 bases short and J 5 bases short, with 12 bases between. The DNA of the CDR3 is TGTGCCAGCAGCTTATCCGGGGGAGGGACTGAAGCTTTCTTT. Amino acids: CASSLSGGGTEAFF.

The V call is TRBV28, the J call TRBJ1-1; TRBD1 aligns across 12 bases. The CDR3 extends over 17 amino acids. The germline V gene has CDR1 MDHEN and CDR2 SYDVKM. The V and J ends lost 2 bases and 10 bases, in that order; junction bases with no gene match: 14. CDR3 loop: CASSLPPGTGGASRAFF. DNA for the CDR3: TGTGCCAGCAGTTTACCCCCAGGGACAGGGGGCGCCTCTAGAGCTTTCTTT.

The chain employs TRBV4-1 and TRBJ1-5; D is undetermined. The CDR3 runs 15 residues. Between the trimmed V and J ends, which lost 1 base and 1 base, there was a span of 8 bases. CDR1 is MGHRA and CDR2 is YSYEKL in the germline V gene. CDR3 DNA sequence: TGCGCCAGCAGCCAAGTTGGCGGCAGCAATCAGCCCCAGCATTTT. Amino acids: CASSQVGGSNQPQHF.

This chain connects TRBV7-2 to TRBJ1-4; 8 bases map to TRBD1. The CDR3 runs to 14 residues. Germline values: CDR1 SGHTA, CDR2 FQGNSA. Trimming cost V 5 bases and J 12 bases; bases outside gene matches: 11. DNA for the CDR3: TGTGCCAGCAGCCCTGGGGTAAACAGGGGGGAACTGTTTTTT. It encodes CASSPGVNRGELFF.

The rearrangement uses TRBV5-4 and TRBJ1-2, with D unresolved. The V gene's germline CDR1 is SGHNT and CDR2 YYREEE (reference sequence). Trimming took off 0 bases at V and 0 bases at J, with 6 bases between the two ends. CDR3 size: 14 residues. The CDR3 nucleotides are TGTGCCAGCAGCTTGGACAGTTCTAACTATGGCTACACCTTC. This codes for CASSLDSSNYGYTF.

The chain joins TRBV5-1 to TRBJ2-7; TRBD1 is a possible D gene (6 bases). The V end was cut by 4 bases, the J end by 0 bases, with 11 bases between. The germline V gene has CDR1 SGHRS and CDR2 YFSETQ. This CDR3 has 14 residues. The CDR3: CASSRDRSSYEQYF. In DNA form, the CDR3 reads TGCGCCAGCAGCCGCGACAGGAGCTCCTACGAGCAGTACTTC.

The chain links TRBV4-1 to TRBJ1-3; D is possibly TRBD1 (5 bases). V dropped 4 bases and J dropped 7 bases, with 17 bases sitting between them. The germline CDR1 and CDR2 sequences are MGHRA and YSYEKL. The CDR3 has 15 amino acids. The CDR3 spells CASSLSDNQRNTIYF. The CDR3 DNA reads TGCGCCAGCAGCCTTTCGGACAATCAGCGTAACACCATATATTTT.

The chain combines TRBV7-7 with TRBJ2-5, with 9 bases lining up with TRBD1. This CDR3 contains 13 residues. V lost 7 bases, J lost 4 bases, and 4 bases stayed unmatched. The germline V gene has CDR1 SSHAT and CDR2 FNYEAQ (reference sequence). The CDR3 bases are TGTGCCAGCACCTCGGACAGGGGAGAGACCCAGTACTTC. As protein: CASTSDRGETQYF.

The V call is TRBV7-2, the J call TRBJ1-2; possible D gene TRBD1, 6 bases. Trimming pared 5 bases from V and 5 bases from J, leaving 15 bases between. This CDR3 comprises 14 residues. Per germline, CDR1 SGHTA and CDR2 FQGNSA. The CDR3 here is CASSPTMTGYGYTF. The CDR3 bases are TGTGCCAGCAGCCCGACAATGACAGGATATGGCTACACCTTC.

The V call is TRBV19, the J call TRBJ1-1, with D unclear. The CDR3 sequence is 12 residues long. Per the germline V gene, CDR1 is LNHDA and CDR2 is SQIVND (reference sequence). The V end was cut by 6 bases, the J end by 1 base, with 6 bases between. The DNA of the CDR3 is TGTGCCAGTAGCCCAGGGAACACTGAAGCTTTCTTT. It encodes CASSPGNTEAFF. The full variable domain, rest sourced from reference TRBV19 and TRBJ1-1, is DGGITQSPKYLFRKEGQNVTLSCEQNLNHDAMYWYRQDPGQGLRLIYYSQIVNDFQKGDIAEGYSVSREKKESFPLTVTSAQKNPTAFYLCASSPGNTEAFFGQGTRLTVV.

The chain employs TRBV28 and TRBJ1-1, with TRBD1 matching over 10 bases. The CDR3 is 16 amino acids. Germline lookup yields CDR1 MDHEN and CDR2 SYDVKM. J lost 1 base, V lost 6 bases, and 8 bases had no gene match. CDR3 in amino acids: CASRNRDRGSNTEAFF. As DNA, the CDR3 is TGTGCCAGCAGAAACCGGGACAGGGGTTCGAACACTGAAGCTTTCTTT.

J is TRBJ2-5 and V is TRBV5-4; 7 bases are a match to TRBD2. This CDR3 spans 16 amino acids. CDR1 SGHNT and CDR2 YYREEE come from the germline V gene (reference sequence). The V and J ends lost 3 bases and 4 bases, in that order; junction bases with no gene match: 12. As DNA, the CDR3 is TGTGCCAGCAGCTATAGCGGGTTGGTTAGGGGAGAGACCCAGTACTTC. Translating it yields CASSYSGLVRGETQYF.

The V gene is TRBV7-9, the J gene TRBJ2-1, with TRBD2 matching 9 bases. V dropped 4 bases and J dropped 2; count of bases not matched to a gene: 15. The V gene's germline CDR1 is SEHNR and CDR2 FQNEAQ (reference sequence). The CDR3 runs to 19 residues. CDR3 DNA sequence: TGTGCCAGCAGCTCCCAATTGAGCGGGAGGTCGAGCGCCTACAATGAGCAGTTCTTC. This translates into CASSSQLSGRSSAYNEQFF.

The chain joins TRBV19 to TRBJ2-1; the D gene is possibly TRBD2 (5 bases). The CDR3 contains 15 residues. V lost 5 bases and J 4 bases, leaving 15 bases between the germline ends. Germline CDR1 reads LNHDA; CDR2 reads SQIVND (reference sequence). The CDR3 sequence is CASSPESGSYNEQFF. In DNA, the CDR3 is TGTGCCAGTAGTCCCGAAAGCGGAAGTTACAATGAGCAGTTCTTC.

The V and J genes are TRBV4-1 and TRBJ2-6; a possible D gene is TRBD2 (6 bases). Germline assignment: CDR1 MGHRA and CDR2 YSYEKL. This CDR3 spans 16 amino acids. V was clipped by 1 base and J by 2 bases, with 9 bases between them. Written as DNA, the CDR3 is TGCGCCAGCAGCCAAGGGAGGGCAGCTGGGGCCAACGTCCTGACTTTC. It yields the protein CASSQGRAAGANVLTF.

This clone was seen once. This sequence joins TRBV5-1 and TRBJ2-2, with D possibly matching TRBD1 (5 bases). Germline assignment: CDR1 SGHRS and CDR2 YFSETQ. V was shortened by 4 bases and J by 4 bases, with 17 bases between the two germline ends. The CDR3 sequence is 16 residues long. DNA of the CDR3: TGCGCCAGCAGCCCAAACCAGGGCCCGGGCACCGGGGAGCTGTTTTTT. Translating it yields CASSPNQGPGTGELFF.

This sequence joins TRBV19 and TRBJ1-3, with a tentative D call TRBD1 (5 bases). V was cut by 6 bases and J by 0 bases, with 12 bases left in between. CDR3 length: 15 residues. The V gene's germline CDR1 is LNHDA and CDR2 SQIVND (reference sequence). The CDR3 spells CASRQADRSGNTIYF. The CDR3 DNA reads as TGTGCCAGTAGACAGGCAGACCGCTCTGGAAACACCATATATTTT. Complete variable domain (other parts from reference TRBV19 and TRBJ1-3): DGGITQSPKYLFRKEGQNVTLSCEQNLNHDAMYWYRQDPGQGLRLIYYSQIVNDFQKGDIAEGYSVSREKKESFPLTVTSAQKNPTAFYLCASRQADRSGNTIYFGEGSWLTVV.

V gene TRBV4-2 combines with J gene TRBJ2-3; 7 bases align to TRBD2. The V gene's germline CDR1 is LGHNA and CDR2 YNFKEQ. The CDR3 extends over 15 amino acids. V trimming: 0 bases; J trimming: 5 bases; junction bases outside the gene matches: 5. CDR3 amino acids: CASSQEAGERDTQYF. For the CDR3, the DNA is TGTGCCAGCAGCCAAGAGGCGGGAGAGCGAGATACGCAGTATTTT.

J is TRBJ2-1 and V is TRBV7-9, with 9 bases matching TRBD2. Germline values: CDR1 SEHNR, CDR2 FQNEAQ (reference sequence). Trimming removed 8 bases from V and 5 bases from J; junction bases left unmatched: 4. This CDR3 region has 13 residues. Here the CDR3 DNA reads TGTGCCAGCCGACTAGCGGCAAACAATGAGCAGTTCTTC. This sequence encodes CASRLAANNEQFF. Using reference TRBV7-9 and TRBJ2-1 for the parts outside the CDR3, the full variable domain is DTGVSQNPRHKITKRGQNVTFRCDPISEHNRLYWYRQTLGQGPEFLTYFQNEAQLEKSRLLSDRFSAERPKGSFSTLEIQRTEQGDSAMYLCASRLAANNEQFFGPGTRLTVL.

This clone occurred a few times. CDR3 amino acids: CASSLGQGIGNTIYF. The CDR3 bases are TGCGCCAGCAGCTTGGGACAGGGGATTGGAAACACCATATATTTT. The chain couples TRBV5-1 to TRBJ1-3, with 8 bases aligning to TRBD1. Per the germline V gene, CDR1 is SGHRS and CDR2 is YFSETQ. The CDR3 contains 15 residues. J lost 3 bases, V lost 0 bases, and 2 bases had no gene match.

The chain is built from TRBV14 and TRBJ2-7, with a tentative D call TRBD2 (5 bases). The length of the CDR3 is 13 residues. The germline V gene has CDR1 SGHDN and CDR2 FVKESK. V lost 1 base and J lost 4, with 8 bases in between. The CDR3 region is CASSQVWEYEQYF. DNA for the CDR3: TGTGCCAGCAGCCAAGTGTGGGAGTACGAGCAGTACTTC.

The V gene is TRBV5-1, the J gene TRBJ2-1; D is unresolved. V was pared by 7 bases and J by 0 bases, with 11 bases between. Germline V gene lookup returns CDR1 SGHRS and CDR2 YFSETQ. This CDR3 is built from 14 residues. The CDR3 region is CASCQVSSYNEQFF. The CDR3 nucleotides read TGCGCCAGCTGCCAGGTGAGCTCCTACAATGAGCAGTTCTTC.

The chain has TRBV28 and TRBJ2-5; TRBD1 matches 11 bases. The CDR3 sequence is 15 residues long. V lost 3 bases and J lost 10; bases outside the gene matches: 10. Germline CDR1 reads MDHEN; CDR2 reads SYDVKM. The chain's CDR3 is CASSLGQGVLGDQYF. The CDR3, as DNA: TGTGCCAGCAGTTTGGGACAGGGGGTACTAGGTGACCAGTACTTC. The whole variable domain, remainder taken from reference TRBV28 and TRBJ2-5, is DVKVTQSSRYLVKRTGEKVFLECVQDMDHENMFWYRQDPGLGLRLIYFSYDVKMKEKGDIPEGYSVSREKKERFSLILESASTNQTSMYLCASSLGQGVLGDQYFGPGTRLLVL.